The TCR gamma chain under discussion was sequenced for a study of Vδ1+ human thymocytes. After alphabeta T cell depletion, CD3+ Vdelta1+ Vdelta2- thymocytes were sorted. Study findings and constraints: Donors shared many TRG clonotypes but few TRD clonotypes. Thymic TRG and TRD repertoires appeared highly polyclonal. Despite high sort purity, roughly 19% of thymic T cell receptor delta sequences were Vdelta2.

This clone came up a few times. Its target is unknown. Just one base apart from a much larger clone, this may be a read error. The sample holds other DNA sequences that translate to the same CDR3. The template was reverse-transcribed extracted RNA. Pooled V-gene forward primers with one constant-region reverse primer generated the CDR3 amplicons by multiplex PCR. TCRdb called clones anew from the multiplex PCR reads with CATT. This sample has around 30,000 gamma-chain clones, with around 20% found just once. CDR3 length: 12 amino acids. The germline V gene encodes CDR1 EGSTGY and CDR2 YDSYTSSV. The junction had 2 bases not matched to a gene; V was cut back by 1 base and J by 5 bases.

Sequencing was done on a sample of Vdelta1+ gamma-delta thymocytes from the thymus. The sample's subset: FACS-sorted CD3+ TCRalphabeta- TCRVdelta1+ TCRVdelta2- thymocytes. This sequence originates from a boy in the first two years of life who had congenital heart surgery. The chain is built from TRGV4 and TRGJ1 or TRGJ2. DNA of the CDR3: TGTGCCACCTGGGATGGTGATTATAAGAAACTCTTT. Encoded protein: CATWDGDYKKLF.